Many counts were recorded for the clone carrying this TCR beta chain. This specimen belongs to a study of T cells after posttransplantation cyclophosphamide. Libraries were prepared by immunoSEQ multiplex PCR; TCRdb keeps only in-frame clonotypes and omits some of them. The sample includes 30,000 to 35,000 clones, none of them occurring once. The receptor was derived from a woman aged 25 to 39 in good health and a related stem cell transplant donor. The sample comprised PBMCs.

This CDR3 is CASKGEANEKLFF. The DNA for the CDR3 is TGTGCCAGTAAGGGTGAGGCTAATGAAAAACTGTTTTTT. The V and J genes are TRBV28 and TRBJ1-4; no definite D call. Germline V gives CDR1 MDHEN, CDR2 SYDVKM. This CDR3 has 13 amino acids. V was trimmed by 9 bases and J by 3 bases, leaving 11 bases between them.